This T cell receptor beta chain was observed in a study of T cells in Graves' hyperthyroidism and ophthalmopathy. General study findings and limits: In validation, the model predicted ophthalmopathy. These predictions came a median roughly 6.5 months before onset. Peripheral blood also featured most of the thyroid clonotypes expanded above 0.001.

After removal of 8 bases from V and 5 bases from J, the junction contained 7 bases not matched to a gene. The CDR3 length is 16 residues. Per germline, CDR1 MNHNS and CDR2 SASEGT. A note on this clonotype: Its antigen is unidentified.

There were TCR beta CDR3 regions amplified from RNA transcripts. The HTBI primer set served for first-round RT-PCR of the TCR CDR3. One entry per CDR3 protein, called by TCRdb with MiXCR from the multiplex PCR reads. The sample carries around 440,000 distinct CDR3 sequences, about 15% recorded once. This clonotype was sampled from a woman under 30 with Graves' hyperthyroidism. Sequenced input: blood. This chain joins TRBV6-1 and TRBJ2-1, with 15 bases that match TRBD2. The CDR3 region has the DNA TGTGCCAGCCTCCGGACTAGCGGGAGGGGAAACAATGAGCAGTTCTTC. Protein product: CASLRTSGRGNNEQFF.